The rows below give T cell receptor beta chains drawn from one sample of a study of blood T cell repertoires in COVID-19. Assay: immunoSEQ multiplex PCR; the TCRdb copy retains only in-frame clones and omits some. The repertoire holds more than 85,000 clones, with roughly 85% as singletons. Sequencing was performed on peripheral blood. These receptors were taken from a human donor in a cohort sampled during active COVID-19. Both conserved end residues are part of each CDR3.

TRBJ2-1 TRBV5-4 14 CASSLSEGRDEQFF
TRBJ1-6 TRBV18 18 CASSPRGLTSSYNSPLHF
TRBJ1-1 TRBV7-3 13 CASSLDSSLTAFF
TRBJ2-1 TRBV5-6 15 CASSLASGRYNEQFF
TRBJ2-4 TRBV5-1 18 CASSLEGPLALAKNIQYF
TRBJ1-2 TRBV3-1/TRBV3-2 17 CASSFGLGGGQGVGYTF
TRBJ1-1 TRBV28 14 CASPPARRNTEAFF
TRBJ2-5 TRBV5-1 14 CASSRTGVQETQYF
TRBJ2-7 TRBV2 14 CASSQTDSSYEQYF
TRBJ2-3 TRBV9 15 CASSVVAGVTDTQYF
TRBJ2-3 TRBV2 14 CASSEWQGADTQYF
TRBJ2-5 TRBV5-1 13 CASSATGDGTQYF
TRBJ1-2 TRBV4-1 16 CASSQDPGTGDYGYTF
TRBJ2-3 TRBV3-1/TRBV3-2 15 CASSQGLAGTDTQYF
TRBJ1-6 TRBV5-1 15 CASSFSQGDNSPLHF
TRBJ2-2 TRBV10-3 16 CAIWRIAGANTGELFF
TRBJ2-6 TRBV18 17 CASSPGTGVTGANVLTF
TRBJ1-5 TRBV28 14 CASSSGLRNQPQHF